The clone carrying this T cell receptor beta chain has just one count. Its antigen is not known. The sample belongs to a study of cytomegalovirus exposure and HLA in healthy donors. Points from the study as a whole: In vitro work confirmed that three CMV-associated chains recognize CMV antigens. In an earlier analysis, most TCR beta V segments were productive about 87% or about 30% of the time. When the data were analyzed later, several of the most significant clusters appeared to be linked to common viral pathogens.

Trimming took off 6 bases at V and 5 bases at J, with 14 bases between the two ends. Germline V gene lookup returns CDR1 LNHDA and CDR2 SQIVND (reference sequence). The CDR3 is 14 amino acids. In the PCR, 60 Vbeta and 13 Jbeta primers were used. Here immunoSEQ multiplex PCR was the method, and the copy in TCRdb shows in-frame clones only, minus some. The sample lists about 200,000 clones, around three quarters seen once, with roughly an eighth in the top ten. V is TRBV19 and J is TRBJ1-5; tentatively, D is TRBD1 (6 bases). Sequenced sample: PBMCs. This receptor was identified in a woman between 25 and 40 years old in good health and CMV-seropositive. CDR3 amino acids: CASRTTGRDQPQHF. The CDR3 nucleotides read TGTGCCAGTAGGACCACAGGGCGGGATCAGCCCCAGCATTTT.